One sample yielded the 14 T cell receptor beta chains listed below, sequenced in a study of response to subunit inactivated influenza vaccine. TCRdb passed the RT-PCR reads through MiXCR, listing each CDR3 protein once. The sample shows roughly 700,000 distinct CDR3 sequences, approximately 15% of them seen only once. Sequenced material: PBMCs from blood, taken around two weeks before vaccination. These receptors were collected from a man between 50 and 59 years old who received an inactivated influenza vaccine.

This clonotype was found a few times. V gene TRBV5-6 combines with J gene TRBJ2-1; 8 positions agree with TRBD2. The V gene end was trimmed by 1 base and the J gene end by 3 bases; junction bases not matched to a gene: 6. The CDR3 runs 16 residues. Germline CDR1 is SGHDT and CDR2 is YYEEEE. The CDR3 DNA reads TGTGCCAGCAGCTTGAGGCTAGCGGGTCGCTACAATGAGCAGTTCTTC. Residues: CASSLRLAGRYNEQFF.

This clonotype was detected a few times. The V gene is TRBV3-1, the J gene TRBJ2-1; D remains unclear. Trimming removed 1 base from V and 0 bases from J, with 7 bases in between. The CDR3 runs 15 residues. Germline loops: CDR1 LGHDT, CDR2 YNNKEL (reference sequence). For the CDR3, the DNA is TGTGCCAGCAGCCAAGGAGACACCTCCTACAATGAGCAGTTCTTC. This codes for CASSQGDTSYNEQFF.

Ten or more counts support this clonotype. The V call is TRBV12-3 or TRBV12-4, the J call TRBJ2-1; 7 nucleotides line up with TRBD1. The CDR3 consists of 14 residues. The V gene end was trimmed by 5 bases and the J gene end by 5 bases; junction bases not matched to a gene: 6. The CDR3, as DNA: TGTGCCAGCAGTGAAAACGACAGGGACAATGAGCAGTTCTTC. The encoded protein is CASSENDRDNEQFF.

A few counts support this clonotype. The V call is TRBV18, the J call TRBJ1-6, with 9 bases that match TRBD1. Unmatched junction bases numbered 9, after V lost 5 bases and J lost 7 bases. The CDR3 extends over 16 amino acids. In germline, CDR1 is KGHSH, CDR2 LQKENI. CDR3 in DNA: TGTGCCAGCTCAGCCTCAGGGACAGGGAGCAATTCACCCCTCCACTTT. This gives the protein CASSASGTGSNSPLHF.

This clonotype occurred many times. The rearrangement uses TRBV6-2 or TRBV6-3 and TRBJ1-5; TRBD1 matches 9 bases. Trimming took 0 bases from V and 4 from J; bases not matched to a gene: 10. CDR3 size: 18 residues. In germline, CDR1 is MNHEY, CDR2 SVGEGT. The CDR3 DNA reads TGTGCCAGCAGTTACTCGGGACAGGGAAAACCATATAATCAGCCCCAGCATTTT. Encoded protein: CASSYSGQGKPYNQPQHF.

This clonotype was seen only a few times. V usage is TRBV24-1 and J usage is TRBJ2-7; tentatively, D is TRBD2 (5 bases). In germline, CDR1 is KGHDR, CDR2 SFDVKD. V shed 3 bases and J shed 5 bases, with 10 bases lying between them. The CDR3 covers 13 residues. This chain's CDR3 is CATSDHGKNEQYF. The CDR3 DNA sequence: TGTGCCACCAGTGATCACGGGAAGAACGAGCAGTACTTC.

This clonotype was detected only a few times. The CDR3 loop reads CASSYRGDRSQPQHF. DNA of the CDR3: TGTGCCAGCAGCTATAGGGGGGATCGGAGTCAGCCCCAGCATTTT. The chain recombines TRBV7-2 with TRBJ1-5; D is possibly TRBD1 (6 bases). Germline lookup yields CDR1 SGHTA and CDR2 FQGNSA. This CDR3 contains 15 residues. The V end lost 4 bases, the J end lost 6 bases, and 16 bases lay between the germline ends.

The rearrangement links TRBV7-9 to TRBJ1-1; D remains unclear. The CDR3 has 14 residues. Trimming pared 1 base from V and 0 bases from J, leaving 6 bases between. Germline CDR1 reads SEHNR; CDR2 reads FQNEAQ (reference sequence). CDR3 region: CASSLELVNTEAFF. The DNA of the CDR3 is TGTGCCAGCAGCTTAGAGCTGGTGAACACTGAAGCTTTCTTT.

The chain links TRBV4-2 to TRBJ2-5; TRBD2 agrees at 8 bases. CDR3 length equals 16 residues. V shed 1 base and J 7 bases; nucleotides not matched to a gene: 11. CDR1 and CDR2 from the germline V gene are LGHNA and YNFKEQ. As DNA, the CDR3 is TGTGCCAGCAGCCAAGGGTCTTCGGGGGGGGCAGGGACCCAGTACTTC. Translated, it gives CASSQGSSGGAGTQYF.

The chain joins TRBV7-2 to TRBJ2-1; the D call may be TRBD1 or TRBD2 (5 bases each). The CDR3 extends over 13 amino acids. V lost 5 bases to trimming and J lost 15 bases, with 20 bases between them. From germline, CDR1 is SGHTA and CDR2 FQGNSA. The CDR3, as DNA: TGTGCCAGCAGCCGACGGGACGGAGGAAGCCCGTTCTTC. This translates into CASSRRDGGSPFF.

This clonotype was counted only a few times. CDR3 in amino acids: CASSGAVAGANVLTF. CDR3 coding DNA: TGTGCCAGCAGTGGGGCCGTGGCCGGGGCCAACGTCCTGACTTTC. The rearrangement joins TRBV28 to TRBJ2-6; D perhaps matches TRBD1 (5 bases). The CDR3 is 15 residues long. CDR1 and CDR2 (germline): MDHEN, SYDVKM. Trimming took off 5 bases at V and 4 bases at J, with 12 bases between the two ends.

The chain uses TRBV9 and TRBJ1-2; possible D gene TRBD1, 5 bases. Per the germline V gene, CDR1 is SGDLS and CDR2 is YYNGEE. The CDR3 is 13 amino acids. V lost 2 bases and J 8 bases, leaving 13 bases between the germline ends. The CDR3 DNA reads as TGTGCCAGCAGCGTTGGGGCAGGGAGAGGCTACACCTTC. Translation gives CASSVGAGRGYTF.

A word on this clonotype: A read error may produce the germline difference seen at one junction end. The chain has TRBV5-1 and TRBJ1-1; unclear D gene. CDR1 is SGHRS, CDR2 YFSETQ, per germline. CDR3 length equals 14 residues. CDR3 nucleotides: TGCGCCAGCAGCTCGGGGATTGAGAACATTGAAGCTTTCTTT. It translates to CASSSGIENIEAFF. Complete variable domain (other parts from reference TRBV5-1 and TRBJ1-1): KAGVTQTPRYLIKTRGQQVTLSCSPISGHRSVSWYQQTPGQGLQFLFEYFSETQRNKGNFPGRFSGRQFSNSRSEMNVSTLELGDSALYLCASSSGIENIEAFFGQGTRLTVV.

The sample holds a few counts of this clonotype. The chain recombines TRBV7-2 with TRBJ2-7; D possibly corresponds to TRBD1 (6 bases). Germline V gene data show CDR1 as SGHTA and CDR2 as FQGNSA. The CDR3 spans 17 residues. Trimming stripped 5 bases from V and 4 bases from J, with 24 bases between. The CDR3, as DNA: TGTGCCAGCAGCCAAAGAGAAATTACAGGGTACTGGTACGAGCAGTACTTC. This gives the protein CASSQREITGYWYEQYF.